Sequencing of this T cell receptor (beta chain) was carried out in a study of response to subunit inactivated influenza vaccine. General study findings and limits: Authors suggested that a seasonal influenza vaccination recruits few new T cells each time.

Using its own MiXCR run on the RT-PCR reads, TCRdb lists one record per CDR3 protein. The table has fewer than 650,000 distinct CDR3 sequences, approximately 13% seen once; the top ten hold around 13%. V gave up 4 bases and J gave up 5 bases, with 14 bases separating them. Germline V gene data show CDR1 as SGHTA and CDR2 as FQGNSA. There are 14 residues in the CDR3. With respect to this clonotype: Its antigen is not known.

Sequenced here: PBMCs from blood, sampled 40 to 50 days after vaccination. The clonotype comes from a man in his forties or fifties who received an inactivated influenza vaccine. J is TRBJ1-2 and V is TRBV7-2, with D possibly TRBD1 on 5 matching bases. CDR3 nucleotides: TGTGCCAGCAGCTACCAGACAGCTGAATATGGCTACACCTTC. Translated: CASSYQTAEYGYTF.